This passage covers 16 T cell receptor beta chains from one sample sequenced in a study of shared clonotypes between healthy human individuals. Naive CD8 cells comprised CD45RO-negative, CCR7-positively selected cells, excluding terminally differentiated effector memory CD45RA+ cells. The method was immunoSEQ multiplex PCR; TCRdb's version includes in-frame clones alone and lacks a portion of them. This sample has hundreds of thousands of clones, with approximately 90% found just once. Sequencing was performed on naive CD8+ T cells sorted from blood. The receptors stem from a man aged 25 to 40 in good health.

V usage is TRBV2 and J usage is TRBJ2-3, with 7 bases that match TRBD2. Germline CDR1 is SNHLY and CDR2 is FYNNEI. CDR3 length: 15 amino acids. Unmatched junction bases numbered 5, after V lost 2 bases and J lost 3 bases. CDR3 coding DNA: TGTGCCAGCAGTGAAACGGGAGGAAGGACAGATACGCAGTATTTT. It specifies CASSETGGRTDTQYF.

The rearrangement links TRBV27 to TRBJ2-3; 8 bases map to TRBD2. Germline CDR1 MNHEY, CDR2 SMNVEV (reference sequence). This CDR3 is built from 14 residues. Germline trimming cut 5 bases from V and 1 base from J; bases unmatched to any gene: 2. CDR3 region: CASSILAGTDTQYF. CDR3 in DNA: TGTGCCAGCAGTATACTAGCGGGCACAGATACGCAGTATTTT.

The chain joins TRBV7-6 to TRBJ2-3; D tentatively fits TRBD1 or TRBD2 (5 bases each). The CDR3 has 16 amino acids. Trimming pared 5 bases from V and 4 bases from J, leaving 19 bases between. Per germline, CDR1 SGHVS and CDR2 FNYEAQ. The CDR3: CASSPGTGVRPDTQYF. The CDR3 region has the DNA TGTGCCAGCAGCCCGGGGACCGGTGTAAGGCCAGATACGCAGTATTTT. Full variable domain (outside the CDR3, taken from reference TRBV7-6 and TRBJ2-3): GAGVSQSPRYKVTKRGQDVALRCDPISGHVSLYWYRQALGQGPEFLTYFNYEAQQDKSGLPNDRFSAERPEGSISTLTIQRTEQRDSAMYRCASSPGTGVRPDTQYFGPGTRLTVL.

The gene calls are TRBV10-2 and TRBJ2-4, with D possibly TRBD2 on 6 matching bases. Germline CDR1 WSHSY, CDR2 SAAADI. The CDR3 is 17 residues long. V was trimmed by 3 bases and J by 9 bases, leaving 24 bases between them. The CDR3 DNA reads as TGCGCCAGCAGTGATCTATCAGAGGGAGGACCCTTGGGCATTCAGTACTTC. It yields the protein CASSDLSEGGPLGIQYF.

CDR3 bases: TGTGCTAGTGGTTTGGTACCCGGGTGCTTCGTGGCGGGAGTGGGAGACGAGCAGTACTTC. Translation gives CASGLVPGCFVAGVGDEQYF. The chain couples TRBV12-5 to TRBJ2-7; 7 bases map to TRBD2. The CDR3 is 20 residues long. The V gene end was trimmed by 0 bases and the J gene end by 5 bases; junction bases not matched to a gene: 22. CDR1 LGHNT and CDR2 FRNRAP come from the germline V gene.

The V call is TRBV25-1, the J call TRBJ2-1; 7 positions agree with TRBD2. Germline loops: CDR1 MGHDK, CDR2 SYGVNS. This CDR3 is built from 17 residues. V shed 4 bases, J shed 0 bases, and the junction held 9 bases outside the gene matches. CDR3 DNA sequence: TGTGCCAGCAGTGTACCTAGCGGTTGGGGCTCCTACAATGAGCAGTTCTTC. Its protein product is CASSVPSGWGSYNEQFF.

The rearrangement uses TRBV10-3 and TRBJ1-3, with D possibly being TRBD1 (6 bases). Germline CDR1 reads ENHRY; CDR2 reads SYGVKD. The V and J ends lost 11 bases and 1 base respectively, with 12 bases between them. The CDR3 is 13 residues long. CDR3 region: CAGRGLSGNTIYF. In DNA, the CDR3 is TGTGCCGGCAGGGGTCTTTCTGGAAACACCATATATTTT.

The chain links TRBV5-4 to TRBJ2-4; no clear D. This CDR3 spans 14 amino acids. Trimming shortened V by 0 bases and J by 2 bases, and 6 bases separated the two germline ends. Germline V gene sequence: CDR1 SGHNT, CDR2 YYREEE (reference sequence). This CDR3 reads CASSLVGSKNIQYF. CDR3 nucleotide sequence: TGTGCCAGCAGCTTGGTTGGGTCCAAAAACATTCAGTACTTC. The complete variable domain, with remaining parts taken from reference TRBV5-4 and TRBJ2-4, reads ETGVTQSPTHLIKTRGQQVTLRCSSQSGHNTVSWYQQALGQGPQFIFQYYREEENGRGNFPPRFSGLQFPNYSSELNVNALELDDSALYLCASSLVGSKNIQYFGAGTRLSVL.

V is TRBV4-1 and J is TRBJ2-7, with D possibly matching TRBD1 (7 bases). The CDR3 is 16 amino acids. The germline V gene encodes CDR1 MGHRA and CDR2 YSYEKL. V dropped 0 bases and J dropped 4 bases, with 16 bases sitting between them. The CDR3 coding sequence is TGCGCCAGCAGCCAAGAGCAGGGGGGCGTGGGGTACGAGCAGTACTTC. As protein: CASSQEQGGVGYEQYF.

The CDR3 DNA reads TGTGCCAGCAGCTTATCGGCGGGGGAGCAGTTCTTC. This translates into CASSLSAGEQFF. V is TRBV7-9 and J is TRBJ2-1, with D perhaps TRBD2 (6 bases). CDR3 length: 12 residues. Trimming took 2 bases from V and 10 from J, leaving 9 bases between them. The germline V gene has CDR1 SEHNR and CDR2 FQNEAQ (reference sequence).

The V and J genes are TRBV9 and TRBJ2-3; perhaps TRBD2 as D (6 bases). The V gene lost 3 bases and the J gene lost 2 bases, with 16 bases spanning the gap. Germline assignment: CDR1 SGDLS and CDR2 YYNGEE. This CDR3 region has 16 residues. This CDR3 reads CASSARLGGYTDTQYF. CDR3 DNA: TGTGCCAGCAGCGCCCGGCTTGGGGGGTACACAGATACGCAGTATTTT.

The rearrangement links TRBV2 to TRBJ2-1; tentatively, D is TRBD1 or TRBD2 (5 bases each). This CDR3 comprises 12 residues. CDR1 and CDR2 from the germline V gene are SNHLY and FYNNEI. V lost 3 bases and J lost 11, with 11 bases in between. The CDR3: CASSDGASQQFF. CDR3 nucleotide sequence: TGTGCCAGCAGTGACGGGGCGAGCCAGCAGTTCTTC.

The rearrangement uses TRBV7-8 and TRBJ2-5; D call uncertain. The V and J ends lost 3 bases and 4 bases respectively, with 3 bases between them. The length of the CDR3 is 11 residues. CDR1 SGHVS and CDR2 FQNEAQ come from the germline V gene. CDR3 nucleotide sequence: TGTGCCAGCAGCTTTACAGAGACCCAGTACTTC. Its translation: CASSFTETQYF.

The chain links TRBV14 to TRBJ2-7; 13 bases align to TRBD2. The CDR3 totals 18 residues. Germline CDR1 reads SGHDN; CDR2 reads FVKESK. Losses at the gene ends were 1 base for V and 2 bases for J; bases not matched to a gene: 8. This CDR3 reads CASSQVGGTSGKAYEQYF. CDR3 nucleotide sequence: TGTGCCAGCAGCCAAGTGGGGGGGACTAGCGGGAAGGCCTACGAGCAGTACTTC. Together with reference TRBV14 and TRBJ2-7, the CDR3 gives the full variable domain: EAGVTQFPSHSVIEKGQTVTLRCDPISGHDNLYWYRRVMGKEIKFLLHFVKESKQDESGMPNNRFLAERTGGTYSTLKVQPAELEDSGVYFCASSQVGGTSGKAYEQYFGPGTRLTVT.

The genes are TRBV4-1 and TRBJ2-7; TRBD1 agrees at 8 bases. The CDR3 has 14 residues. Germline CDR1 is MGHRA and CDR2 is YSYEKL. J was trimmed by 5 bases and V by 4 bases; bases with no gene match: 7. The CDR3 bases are TGCGCCAGCAGCCTCCGGACAGGGCGGGACGAGCAGTACTTC. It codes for CASSLRTGRDEQYF.

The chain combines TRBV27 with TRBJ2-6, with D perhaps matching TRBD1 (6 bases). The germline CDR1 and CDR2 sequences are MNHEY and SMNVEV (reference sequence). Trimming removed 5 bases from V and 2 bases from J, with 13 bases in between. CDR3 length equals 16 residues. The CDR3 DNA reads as TGTGCCAGCAGTAAGAACAGGGAGACTGGGGCCAACGTCCTGACTTTC. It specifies CASSKNRETGANVLTF.